What follows are 21 T cell receptor beta chains derived from one specimen sequenced in a study of T cells in Graves' hyperthyroidism and ophthalmopathy. TCR beta CDR3 sequences were amplified from RNA transcripts. HTBI primers were the set used in a first-round RT-PCR of the TCR CDR3. TCRdb independently ran MiXCR on the multiplex PCR reads; one entry per CDR3 protein. Here the sample spans 350,000 to 400,000 distinct CDR3 sequences, roughly 20% being singletons. Sequencing input: blood. The receptors stem from a man between 18 and 35 years old with Graves' ophthalmopathy.

A few counts support this clonotype. The chain recombines TRBV6-1 with TRBJ2-3; TRBD1 matches at 8 bases. Germline CDR1 MNHNS, CDR2 SASEGT. Trimming cost V 6 bases and J 0 bases; bases outside gene matches: 8. The CDR3 length is 16 residues. The DNA for the CDR3 is TGTGCCAGCAGCGACAGGGGTAGTCCTAGCACAGATACGCAGTATTTT. The encoded protein is CASSDRGSPSTDTQYF.

The chain recombines TRBV2 with TRBJ2-3; D gene uncertain. Trimming left V 4 bases short and J 6 bases short, with 11 bases between. There are 13 residues in the CDR3. CDR1 is SNHLY and CDR2 is FYNNEI in the germline V gene. The CDR3 DNA reads as TGTGCCAGCAGTGCGGACGGCGAGGATACGCAGTATTTT. This gives the protein CASSADGEDTQYF. The whole variable domain, remainder taken from reference TRBV2 and TRBJ2-3, is EPEVTQTPSHQVTQMGQEVILRCVPISNHLYFYWYRQILGQKVEFLVSFYNNEISEKSEIFDDQFSVERPDGSNFTLKIRSTKLEDSAMYFCASSADGEDTQYFGPGTRLTVL.

In this sample, this clonotype turned up a few times. The chain is built from TRBV19 and TRBJ1-1; no definite D call. Per the germline V gene, CDR1 is LNHDA and CDR2 is SQIVND (reference sequence). This CDR3 spans 12 amino acids. V dropped 3 bases and J dropped 2 bases, with 4 bases sitting between them. The CDR3 is CASSMSNTEAFF. CDR3 nucleotides: TGTGCCAGTAGTATGAGTAACACTGAAGCTTTCTTT.

At least ten counts were recorded for this clonotype. The chain recombines TRBV10-3 with TRBJ2-7; D call uncertain. The CDR3 runs to 13 residues. Germline V lookup: CDR1 ENHRY, CDR2 SYGVKD. V was clipped by 8 bases and J by 1 base, with 12 bases between them. The CDR3: CAILDWDSYEQYF. CDR3 nucleotides: TGTGCCATCCTTGACTGGGATTCCTACGAGCAGTACTTC.

This clonotype has a single count. Being one base from a much bigger clone, this may be a read error. V gene TRBV5-6 combines with J gene TRBJ2-2; TRBD2 agrees at 10 bases. Germline CDR1 is SGHDT and CDR2 is YYEEEE. The CDR3 extends over 18 amino acids. The CDR3 coding sequence is TGTGCCAGCAGCTTAACTAGCGGGGCCCCCGAAAACACCGGGGAGCTGCTTTTT. Translation: CASSLTSGAPENTGELLF.

This clonotype came up many times. The rearrangement uses TRBV18 and TRBJ2-7, with a weak D call TRBD1 (6 bases). V gave up 6 bases and J gave up 2 bases, with 14 bases separating them. The CDR3 length is 14 residues. From germline, CDR1 is KGHSH and CDR2 LQKENI. DNA for the CDR3: TGTGCCAGCTCCCTCGGGACACTCGCCTACGAGCAGTACTTC. Protein sequence: CASSLGTLAYEQYF.

This clonotype was found many times. This chain connects TRBV6-2 or TRBV6-3 to TRBJ1-2, with D tentatively TRBD1 (5 bases). This CDR3 has 15 residues. Trimming left V 7 bases short and J 5 bases short, with 20 bases between. Germline V CDR1 and CDR2: MNHEY, SVGEGT. CDR3 sequence reads: CASTRGVSETYGYTF. CDR3 nucleotide sequence: TGTGCCAGCACCCGGGGGGTCTCCGAGACTTATGGCTACACCTTC.

The V and J genes are TRBV2 and TRBJ1-5; 8 nucleotides agree with TRBD1. CDR3 length equals 15 residues. V trimming: 1 base; J trimming: 5 bases; junction bases outside the gene matches: 4. The germline V gene encodes CDR1 SNHLY and CDR2 FYNNEI. The CDR3 DNA reads TGTGCCAGCAGTGAAGTCGACAGGGGCTATCAGCCCCAGCATTTT. Protein: CASSEVDRGYQPQHF.

Worth noting for this clonotype: Given a much more abundant clone one base away, this may be a read error. V is TRBV10-3 and J is TRBJ1-1; D may be TRBD1 (6 bases). The CDR3 is 17 residues long. CDR1 is ENHRY, CDR2 SYGVKD, per germline. Trimming took 3 bases from V and 7 from J, leaving 24 bases between them. CDR3 sequence (DNA): TGTGCCATCAGTGAATGCACAGGGTCACCACGGCCCCATGAAGCTTTCTTT. Translated: CAISECTGSPRPHEAFF.

Only a few counts were recorded for this clonotype. The rearrangement uses TRBV6-5 and TRBJ2-2; TRBD2 matches 8 bases. Germline V lookup: CDR1 MNHEY, CDR2 SVGAGI. The CDR3 extends over 16 amino acids. Trimming at V came to 2 bases and at J to 1 base, leaving 3 bases not matched to a gene. The DNA of the CDR3 is TGTGCCAGCAGTTACGGTCGGGGGGGGAACACCGGGGAGCTGTTTTTT. Translation: CASSYGRGGNTGELFF.

This clonotype was found a few times. V is TRBV13 and J is TRBJ2-7, with D perhaps matching TRBD1 (7 bases). Germline CDR1 is PRHDT and CDR2 is FYEKMQ (reference sequence). The V end was cut by 5 bases, the J end by 3 bases, with 20 bases between. The CDR3 has 16 residues. CDR3 sequence reads: CASSPYQGGKGYEQYF. CDR3 nucleotide sequence: TGTGCCAGCAGCCCATACCAGGGGGGTAAGGGCTACGAGCAGTACTTC.

This clonotype has at least ten counts. The chain employs TRBV5-8 and TRBJ2-5; unclear D gene. Germline V gene sequence: CDR1 SGHTS, CDR2 YDEGEE. The CDR3 has 14 residues. Trimming left V 0 bases short and J 2 bases short, with 8 bases between. The CDR3 nucleotides are TGTGCCAGCAGCTTGGGGACGCTGCAAGAGACCCAGTACTTC. It encodes CASSLGTLQETQYF.

This clonotype has only a few counts. This chain joins TRBV9 and TRBJ1-5; 8 bases fit TRBD1. With 4 bases clipped from V and 0 bases from J, the junction kept 3 bases outside the gene matches. Germline values: CDR1 SGDLS, CDR2 YYNGEE. The CDR3 has 15 residues. CDR3: CASSKQGVSNQPQHF. The CDR3 nucleotides read TGTGCCAGCAGCAAACAGGGGGTTAGCAATCAGCCCCAGCATTTT.

At least ten counts were recorded for this clonotype. CDR3: CASSLFQRGGQRETQYF. CDR3 in DNA: TGTGCCAGCAGTTTATTTCAGCGGGGGGGCCAGAGAGAGACCCAGTACTTC. The chain uses TRBV27 and TRBJ2-5, with 10 bases identical to TRBD2. Looked up from germline, CDR1 is MNHEY and CDR2 is SMNVEV (reference sequence). The CDR3 is made up of 17 amino acids. The V segment lost 1 base and the J segment 4 bases; nucleotides outside the gene matches: 9.

Comment on this clonotype: A much larger clone differs from this one at a single base, so this may be a read error. The DNA is left out, because the CDR3 cannot be placed on it with certainty; the CDR3 is given as TCRdb lists it. V is TRBV12-3 or TRBV12-4 and J is TRBJ2-2; the D call TRBD1 from the table was never checked on the DNA. The CDR3 totals 15 residues, both ends included. The CDR3 here is CASTIWGAGAGEPFF.

The sample holds many counts of this clonotype. The rearrangement joins TRBV7-8 to TRBJ2-5; the D gene could be TRBD1 or TRBD2 (5 bases each). The CDR3 totals 14 residues. V lost 5 bases and J lost 5, with 15 bases in between. Germline CDR1 SGHVS, CDR2 FQNEAQ. CDR3 sequence: CASSVSGAGETQYF. The CDR3 DNA follows: TGTGCCAGCAGCGTATCCGGGGCCGGGGAGACCCAGTACTTC. The full variable domain, its missing parts supplied by reference TRBV7-8 and TRBJ2-5, is GAGVSQSPRYKVAKRGQDVALRCDPISGHVSLFWYQQALGQGPEFLTYFQNEAQLDKSGLPSDRFFAERPEGSVSTLKIQRTQQEDSAVYLCASSVSGAGETQYFGPGTRLLVL.

There are many counts of this clonotype. The chain uses TRBV11-2 and TRBJ2-7; D might be TRBD2 (5 bases). CDR1 is SGHAT and CDR2 is FQNNGV in the germline V gene. V was clipped by 4 bases and J by 6 bases, with 16 bases between them. This CDR3 is built from 14 residues. The CDR3 bases are TGTGCCAGCAGCTCGATACGGGGAAAGGGCGAGCAGTACTTC. This codes for CASSSIRGKGEQYF.

This clonotype was counted at least ten times. J is TRBJ1-4 and V is TRBV4-2; D not certain. Germline-derived CDR1 and CDR2 are LGHNA and YNFKEQ. V lost 0 bases, J lost 0 bases, and 5 bases lay in between. This CDR3 spans 15 amino acids. This CDR3 is CASSQEETTNEKLFF. In nucleotides, the CDR3 is TGTGCCAGCAGCCAAGAGGAAACAACTAATGAAAAACTGTTTTTT.

This clonotype was seen at least ten times. V usage is TRBV7-2 and J usage is TRBJ2-7; tentatively, D is TRBD2 (5 bases). Germline CDR1 SGHTA, CDR2 FQGNSA. The CDR3 runs 13 residues. The V and J ends lost 5 bases and 3 bases respectively, with 11 bases between them. CDR3 DNA: TGTGCCAGCAGCCCCCAGGCGGGCTACGAGCAGTACTTC. Protein: CASSPQAGYEQYF.

This clonotype was counted only a few times. The V and J genes are TRBV9 and TRBJ1-6, with D unclear. The germline V gene has CDR1 SGDLS and CDR2 YYNGEE. Trimming took off 0 bases at V and 8 bases at J, with 12 bases between the two ends. This CDR3 contains 15 residues. This CDR3 is CASSVDPRMDSPLHF. CDR3 nucleotides: TGTGCCAGCAGCGTAGATCCCCGAATGGATTCACCCCTCCACTTT.

In this sample, this clonotype turned up many times. The rearrangement links TRBV5-6 to TRBJ1-6; D is undetermined. The germline V gene encodes CDR1 SGHDT and CDR2 YYEEEE. V was shortened by 5 bases and J by 11 bases, with 11 bases between the two germline ends. This CDR3 spans 12 amino acids. The CDR3 nucleotides read TGTGCCAGCAGTAGCGGCGGGGCACCCCTCCACTTT. It is translated as CASSSGGAPLHF.